The source of this T cell receptor beta chain is a study of blood T cell repertoires in COVID-19. Study at large: Spain, Italy and the United States supplied samples that represented acute and convalescent COVID-19. The cDNA or gDNA used as material had been derived from T cells, B-cell-depleted T cells, or PBMCs.

Data came from immunoSEQ multiplex PCR; TCRdb stores just in-frame clones and leaves some out. The sample shows fewer than 90,000 clones, 86% of them seen only once. Sequencing input: peripheral blood. The TCR sequence derives from a man aged 45-65 years with active or convalescent COVID-19.

The CDR3 reads CATSDLQGDQPQHF. The CDR3, as DNA: TGTGCCACCAGTGATCTTCAGGGGGATCAGCCCCAGCATTTT. The V gene is TRBV24-1, the J gene TRBJ1-5, with 7 bases matching TRBD1. The CDR3 runs 14 residues. Per germline, CDR1 KGHDR and CDR2 SFDVKD. V lost 3 bases and J lost 5; bases outside the gene matches: 3.